These 20 T cell receptor beta chains were all obtained from the same sample, sequenced in a study of blood T cell repertoires in COVID-19. Sequencing used immunoSEQ multiplex PCR; TCRdb keeps in-frame clones, though not all of them. The table has approximately 77,000 clones, around 90% seen once; the top ten hold over 4%. Source material: peripheral blood. The origin of the receptors is a man aged 45-65 years with active COVID-19.

This rearrangement joins TRBV9 to TRBJ2-3; 10 nucleotides line up with TRBD2. V was pared by 4 bases and J by 4 bases, with 3 bases of the junction left unmatched. Germline CDR1 SGDLS, CDR2 YYNGEE. CDR3 length equals 14 residues. The CDR3 spells CASSPGLAADTQYF. The CDR3 DNA follows: TGTGCCAGCAGCCCCGGACTAGCGGCAGATACGCAGTATTTT.

The CDR3 here is CASSLGQGVGYEQYF. CDR3 sequence (DNA): TGCGCCAGCAGCTTGGGACAGGGGGTTGGCTACGAGCAGTACTTC. The rearrangement joins TRBV5-1 to TRBJ2-7; 9 bases match TRBD1. The CDR3 spans 15 residues. The V gene end was trimmed by 0 bases and the J gene end by 3 bases; junction bases not matched to a gene: 4. The germline CDR1 and CDR2 sequences are SGHRS and YFSETQ.

This clone was observed a handful of times. V gene TRBV2 combines with J gene TRBJ2-7; 9 bases fit TRBD1. Germline V lookup: CDR1 SNHLY, CDR2 FYNNEI. CDR3 size: 15 residues. The junction had 8 bases not matched to a gene; V was cut back by 6 bases and J by 2 bases. The CDR3 nucleotides are TGTGCCAGCAGACCTATTGGGACAGGGACCTACGAGCAGTACTTC. Its protein product is CASRPIGTGTYEQYF.

This sequence joins TRBV5-4 and TRBJ2-7, with unresolved D. With 10 bases removed from V and 6 bases from J, the gap between germline ends came to 23 bases. CDR3 size: 14 residues. CDR1 is SGHNT and CDR2 is YYREEE in the germline V gene (reference sequence). The CDR3 spells CAYHDTVLASEQYF. CDR3 nucleotide sequence: TGTGCCTACCACGACACGGTGCTTGCATCCGAGCAGTACTTC. Filled out from reference TRBV5-4 and TRBJ2-7, the complete variable domain reads ETGVTQSPTHLIKTRGQQVTLRCSSQSGHNTVSWYQQALGQGPQFIFQYYREEENGRGNFPPRFSGLQFPNYSSELNVNALELDDSALYLCAYHDTVLASEQYFGPGTRLTVT.

The chain recombines TRBV5-1 with TRBJ2-2; D remains unclear. Trimming removed 7 bases from V and 0 bases from J, with 7 bases in between. Germline V gives CDR1 SGHRS, CDR2 YFSETQ. The CDR3 length is 13 residues. The CDR3 bases are TGCGCCAGCGGAGACGCGAACACCGGGGAGCTGTTTTTT. It specifies CASGDANTGELFF.

The rearrangement joins TRBV18 to TRBJ2-7; no definite D call. Trimming shortened V by 3 bases and J by 6 bases, and 18 bases separated the two germline ends. Germline CDR1 KGHSH, CDR2 LQKENI. This CDR3 comprises 15 residues. CDR3 DNA: TGTGCCAGCTCACCGGTTTCAGGTAAAACGAGCGAGCAGTACTTC. It translates to CASSPVSGKTSEQYF.

This clone was counted a single time. The chain carries TRBV19 and TRBJ2-3; 12 nucleotides line up with TRBD2. Germline values: CDR1 LNHDA, CDR2 SQIVND (reference sequence). The trim removed 4 bases at V and 0 bases at J, leaving 2 bases unmatched. This CDR3 spans 16 amino acids. CDR3 protein: CASSRGTSGSTDTQYF. For the CDR3, the DNA is TGTGCCAGTAGTAGGGGGACTAGCGGGAGCACAGATACGCAGTATTTT. The variable domain in full, completed from reference TRBV19 and TRBJ2-3, reads DGGITQSPKYLFRKEGQNVTLSCEQNLNHDAMYWYRQDPGQGLRLIYYSQIVNDFQKGDIAEGYSVSREKKESFPLTVTSAQKNPTAFYLCASSRGTSGSTDTQYFGPGTRLTVL.

The chain is built from TRBV10-3 and TRBJ2-7; 10 bases are a match to TRBD1. Germline V gene sequence: CDR1 ENHRY, CDR2 SYGVKD. V gave up 4 bases and J gave up 2 bases; unmatched junction bases: 5. The length of the CDR3 is 15 residues. The CDR3 loop reads CAISGDRGFPYEQYF. The DNA of the CDR3 is TGTGCCATCAGTGGGGACAGGGGATTTCCCTACGAGCAGTACTTC.

This sequence joins TRBV6-1 and TRBJ1-4; possibly TRBD1 for D (5 bases). This CDR3 has 15 residues. Trimming shortened V by 1 base and J by 10 bases, and 16 bases separated the two germline ends. CDR1 MNHNS and CDR2 SASEGT come from the germline V gene. This chain's CDR3 is CASSEGGGARGKLFF. As DNA, the CDR3 is TGTGCCAGCAGTGAAGGAGGTGGGGCCCGTGGAAAACTGTTTTTT.

The chain couples TRBV3-1 (or the pseudogene TRBV3-2) to TRBJ2-3; D gene uncertain. V lost 2 bases to trimming and J lost 11 bases, with 17 bases between them. The CDR3 length is 14 residues. Germline V lookup: CDR1 LGHDT, CDR2 YNNKEL (reference sequence). CDR3 nucleotides: TGTGCCAGCAGCCAATATGAATTGGTCCTAGAGCAGTATTTT. Translation gives CASSQYELVLEQYF.

The chain combines TRBV6-5 with TRBJ1-2, with 7 bases matching TRBD1. The junction had 12 bases not matched to a gene; V was cut back by 7 bases and J by 4 bases. CDR1 and CDR2 from the germline V gene are MNHEY and SVGAGI. This CDR3 is 15 amino acids long. In nucleotides, the CDR3 is TGTGCCAGCACTAGCCACGACAGGGCTTTCTATGGCTACACCTTC. Translating gives CASTSHDRAFYGYTF.

The V and J genes are TRBV10-3 and TRBJ1-6; the match to TRBD1 covers 7 bases. The germline CDR1 and CDR2 sequences are ENHRY and SYGVKD. V shed 4 bases and J 7 bases; nucleotides not matched to a gene: 4. CDR3 length: 14 amino acids. The CDR3 is CAISAGTENSPLHF. The CDR3 DNA reads as TGTGCCATCAGTGCCGGGACAGAAAATTCACCCCTCCACTTT.

This sequence joins TRBV15 and TRBJ2-7, with D possibly being TRBD2 (6 bases). Germline V gene sequence: CDR1 LNHNV, CDR2 YYDKDF (reference sequence). The CDR3 contains 12 residues. Trimming removed 5 bases from V and 6 bases from J, with 11 bases in between. The CDR3 coding sequence is TGTGCCACCAGCTCGGGGGAGCGCGAGCAGTACTTC. This gives the protein CATSSGEREQYF.

The chain carries TRBV2 and TRBJ1-1; D is unclear. From germline, CDR1 is SNHLY and CDR2 FYNNEI. CDR3 length: 13 residues. Trimming cost V 10 bases and J 0 bases, with 12 bases left between them. The CDR3 DNA reads as TGTGCCACCCAACCGGGGATGAACACTGAAGCTTTCTTT. Translation gives CATQPGMNTEAFF.

This clone was seen a single time. The J gene is TRBJ2-1, the V gene TRBV24-1; D uncertain. Germline CDR1 KGHDR, CDR2 SFDVKD. Trimming cost V 4 bases and J 6 bases, with 3 bases left between them. The CDR3 has 11 amino acids. The DNA for the CDR3 is TGTGCCACCAGTGACGTCAATGAGCAGTTCTTC. Translating it yields CATSDVNEQFF.

The V gene is TRBV6-5, the J gene TRBJ1-5; D ambiguous. Trimming took 7 bases from V and 0 from J, leaving 10 bases between them. This CDR3 is built from 14 residues. The germline V gene encodes CDR1 MNHEY and CDR2 SVGAGI. This CDR3 is CASTPQNSNQPQHF. For the CDR3, the DNA is TGTGCCAGCACCCCACAAAATAGCAATCAGCCCCAGCATTTT.

CDR3 DNA: TGTGCCAGCGGAGCGGGAGTTCAGAATGAGCAGTTCTTC. It translates to CASGAGVQNEQFF. This rearrangement joins TRBV5-4 to TRBJ2-1; 8 bases line up with TRBD2. CDR1 SGHNT and CDR2 YYREEE come from the germline V gene (reference sequence). V was clipped by 7 bases and J by 7 bases; unmatched bases: 7. This CDR3 spans 13 amino acids.

The genes are TRBV18 and TRBJ2-7, with D unresolved. The CDR3 is 13 residues long. The V end lost 2 bases, the J end lost 2 bases, and 7 bases lay between the germline ends. The germline gives CDR1 KGHSH, CDR2 LQKENI. The CDR3: CASSPTETYEQYF. CDR3 in DNA: TGTGCCAGCTCACCAACGGAGACCTACGAGCAGTACTTC.

The rearrangement uses TRBV28 and TRBJ1-5, with 8 bases aligning to TRBD1. The CDR3 contains 15 residues. Germline V gene data show CDR1 as MDHEN and CDR2 as SYDVKM. J lost 7 bases, V lost 3 bases, and 8 bases had no gene match. CDR3 sequence: CASSFEQGGSQPQHF. The CDR3 DNA sequence: TGTGCCAGCAGTTTCGAACAGGGGGGTTCCCAGCCCCAGCATTTT.

The rearrangement links TRBV5-1 to TRBJ2-7, with D tentatively TRBD2 (6 bases). The CDR3 length is 14 residues. Trimming pared 1 base from V and 2 bases from J, leaving 10 bases between. CDR1 and CDR2 from the germline V gene are SGHRS and YFSETQ. The CDR3 reads CASSLSTSTYEQYF. The CDR3 DNA reads as TGCGCCAGCAGCTTGTCTACTAGCACCTACGAGCAGTACTTC.